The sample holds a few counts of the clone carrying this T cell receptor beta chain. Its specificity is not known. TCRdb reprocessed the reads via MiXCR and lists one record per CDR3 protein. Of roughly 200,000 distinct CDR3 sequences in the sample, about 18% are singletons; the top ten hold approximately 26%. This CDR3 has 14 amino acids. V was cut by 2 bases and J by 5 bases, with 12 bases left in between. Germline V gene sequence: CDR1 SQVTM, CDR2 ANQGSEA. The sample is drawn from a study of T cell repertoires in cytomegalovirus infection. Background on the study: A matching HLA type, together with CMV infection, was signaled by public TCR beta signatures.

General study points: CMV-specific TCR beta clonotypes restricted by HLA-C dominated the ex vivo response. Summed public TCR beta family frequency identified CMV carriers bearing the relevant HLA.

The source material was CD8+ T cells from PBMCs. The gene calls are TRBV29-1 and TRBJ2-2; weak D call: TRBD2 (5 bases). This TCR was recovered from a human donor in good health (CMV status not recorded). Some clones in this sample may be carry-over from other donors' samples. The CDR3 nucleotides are TGCAGCGTTGAATCGAGGGATGGGACCGGGGAGCTGTTTTTT. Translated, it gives CSVESRDGTGELFF.